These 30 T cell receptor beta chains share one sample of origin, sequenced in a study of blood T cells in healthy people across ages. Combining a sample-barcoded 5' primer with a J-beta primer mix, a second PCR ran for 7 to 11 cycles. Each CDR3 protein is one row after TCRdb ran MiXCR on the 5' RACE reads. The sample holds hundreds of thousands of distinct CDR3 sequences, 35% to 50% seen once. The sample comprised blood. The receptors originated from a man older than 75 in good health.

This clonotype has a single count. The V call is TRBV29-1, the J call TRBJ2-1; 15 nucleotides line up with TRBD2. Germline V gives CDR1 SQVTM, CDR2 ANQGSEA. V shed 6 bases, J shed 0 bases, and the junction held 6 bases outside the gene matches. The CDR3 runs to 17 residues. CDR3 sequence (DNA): TGCAGCGTCGGACTAGCGGGAGGGAAGGGCTCCTACAATGAGCAGTTCTTC. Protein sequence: CSVGLAGGKGSYNEQFF.

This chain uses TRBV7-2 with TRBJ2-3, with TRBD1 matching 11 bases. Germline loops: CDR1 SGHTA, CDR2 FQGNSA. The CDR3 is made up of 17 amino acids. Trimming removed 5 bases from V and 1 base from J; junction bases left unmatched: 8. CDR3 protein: CASSAGQGARGTDTQYF. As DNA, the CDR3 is TGTGCCAGCAGCGCCGGACAGGGGGCGAGAGGCACAGATACGCAGTATTTT.

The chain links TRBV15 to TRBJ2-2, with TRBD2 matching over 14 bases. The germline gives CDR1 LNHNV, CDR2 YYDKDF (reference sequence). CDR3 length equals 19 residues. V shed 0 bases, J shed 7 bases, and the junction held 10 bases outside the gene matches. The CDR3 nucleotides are TGTGCCACCAGCAGAGATTCGCCGGGACTAGCGGGAGCCTACGGGGAGCTGTTTTTT. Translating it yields CATSRDSPGLAGAYGELFF.

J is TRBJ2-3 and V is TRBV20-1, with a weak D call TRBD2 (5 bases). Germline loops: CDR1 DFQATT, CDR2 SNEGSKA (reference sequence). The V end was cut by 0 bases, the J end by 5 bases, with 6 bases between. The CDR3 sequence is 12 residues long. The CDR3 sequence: CSARDRGDTQYF. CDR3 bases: TGCAGTGCTAGAGATCGGGGAGATACGCAGTATTTT.

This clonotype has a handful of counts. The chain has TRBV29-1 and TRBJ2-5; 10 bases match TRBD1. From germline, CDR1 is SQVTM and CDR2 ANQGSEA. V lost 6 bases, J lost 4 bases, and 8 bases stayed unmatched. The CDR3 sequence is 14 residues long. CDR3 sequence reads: CSVRPGQGTETQYF. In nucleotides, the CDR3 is TGCAGCGTCCGTCCGGGACAGGGGACAGAGACCCAGTACTTC.

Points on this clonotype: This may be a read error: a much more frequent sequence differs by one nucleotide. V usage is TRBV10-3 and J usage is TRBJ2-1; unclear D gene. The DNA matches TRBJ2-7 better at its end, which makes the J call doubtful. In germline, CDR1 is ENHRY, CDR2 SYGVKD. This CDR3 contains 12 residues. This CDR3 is CAISLTYNEQYF. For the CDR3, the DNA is TGTGCCATCAGTCTTACCTACAATGAGCAGTACTTC.

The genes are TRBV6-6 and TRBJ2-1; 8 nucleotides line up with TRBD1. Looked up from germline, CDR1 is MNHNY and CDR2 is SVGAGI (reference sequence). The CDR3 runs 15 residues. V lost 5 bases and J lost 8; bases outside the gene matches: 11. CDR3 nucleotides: TGTGCCAGCAGTCGGAACCAGGACAGGGCGCATGAGCAGTTCTTC. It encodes CASSRNQDRAHEQFF.

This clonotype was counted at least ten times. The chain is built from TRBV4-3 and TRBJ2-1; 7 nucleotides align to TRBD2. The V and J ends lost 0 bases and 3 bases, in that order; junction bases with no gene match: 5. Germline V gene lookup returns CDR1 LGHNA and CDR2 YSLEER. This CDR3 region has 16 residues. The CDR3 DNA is TGCGCCAGCAGCCAAGATTGGGCTAGCGGCTACAATGAGCAGTTCTTC. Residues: CASSQDWASGYNEQFF.

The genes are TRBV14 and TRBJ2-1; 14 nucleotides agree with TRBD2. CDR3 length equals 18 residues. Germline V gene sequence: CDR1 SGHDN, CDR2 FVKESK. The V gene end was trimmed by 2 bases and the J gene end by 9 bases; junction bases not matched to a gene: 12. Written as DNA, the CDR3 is TGTGCCAGCAGCCAACTTGGTTTGGGACTAGCGGGAGTTAGTGAGCAGTTCTTC. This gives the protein CASSQLGLGLAGVSEQFF.

CDR3 sequence reads: CASSSQGVGLGEAFF. CDR3 nucleotides: TGTGCCAGCAGCTCCCAAGGGGTGGGGCTGGGTGAAGCTTTCTTT. The rearrangement uses TRBV7-2 and TRBJ1-1; possible D gene TRBD1, 5 bases. The germline V and J ends were trimmed by 4 bases and 7 bases, with 19 bases remaining between them. In germline, CDR1 is SGHTA, CDR2 FQGNSA. The CDR3 is 15 residues long.

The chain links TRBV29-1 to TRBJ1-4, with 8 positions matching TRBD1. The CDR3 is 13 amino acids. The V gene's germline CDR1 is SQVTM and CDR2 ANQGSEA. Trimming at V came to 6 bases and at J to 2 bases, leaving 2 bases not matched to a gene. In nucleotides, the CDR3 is TGCAGCGTAGGGGACAGGACTAATGAAAAACTGTTTTTT. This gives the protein CSVGDRTNEKLFF. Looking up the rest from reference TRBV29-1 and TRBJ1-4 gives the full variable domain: SAVISQKPSRDICQRGTSLTIQCQVDSQVTMMFWYRQQPGQSLTLIATANQGSEATYESGFVIDKFPISRPNLTFSTLTVSNMSPEDSSIYLCSVGDRTNEKLFFGSGTQLSVL.

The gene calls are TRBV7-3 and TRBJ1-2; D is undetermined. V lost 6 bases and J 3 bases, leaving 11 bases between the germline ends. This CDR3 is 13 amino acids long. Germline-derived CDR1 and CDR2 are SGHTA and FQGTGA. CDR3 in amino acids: CASRKDGHYGYTF. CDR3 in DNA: TGTGCCAGCAGAAAGGACGGACACTATGGCTACACCTTC.

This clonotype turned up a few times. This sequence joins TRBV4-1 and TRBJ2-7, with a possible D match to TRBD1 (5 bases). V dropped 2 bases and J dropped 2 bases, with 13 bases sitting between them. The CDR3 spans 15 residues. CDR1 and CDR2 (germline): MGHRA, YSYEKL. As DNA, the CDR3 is TGCGCCAGCAGCCAAATTCTCCGCAGGGCCTACGAGCAGTACTTC. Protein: CASSQILRRAYEQYF.

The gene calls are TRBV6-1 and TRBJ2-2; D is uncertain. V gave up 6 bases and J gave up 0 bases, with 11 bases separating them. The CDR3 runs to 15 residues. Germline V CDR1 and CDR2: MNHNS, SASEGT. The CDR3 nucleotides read TGTGCCAGCAGGATAGGGTTGTCGAACACCGGGGAGCTGTTTTTT. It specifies CASRIGLSNTGELFF.

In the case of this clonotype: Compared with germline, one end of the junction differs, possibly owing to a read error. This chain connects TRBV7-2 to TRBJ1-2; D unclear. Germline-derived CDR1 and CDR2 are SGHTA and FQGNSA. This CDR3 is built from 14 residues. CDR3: CASSPDAGSYGYIF. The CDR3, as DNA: TGTGCCAGCAGCCCCGACGCGGGTAGCTATGGCTACATCTTC.

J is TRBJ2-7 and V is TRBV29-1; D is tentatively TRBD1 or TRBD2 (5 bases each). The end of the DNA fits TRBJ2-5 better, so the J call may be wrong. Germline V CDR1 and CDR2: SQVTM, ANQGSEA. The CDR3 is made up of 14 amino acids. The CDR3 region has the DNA TGCAGCGTTGAAAGAGGGGCTGAAGATGTGACCCAGTACTTC. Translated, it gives CSVERGAEDVTQYF.

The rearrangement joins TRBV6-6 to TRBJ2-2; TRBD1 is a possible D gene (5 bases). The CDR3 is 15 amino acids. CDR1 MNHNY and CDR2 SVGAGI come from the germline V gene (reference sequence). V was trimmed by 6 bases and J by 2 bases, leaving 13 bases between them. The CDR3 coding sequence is TGTGCCAGCAGAGGACATCAAGTAAACACCGGGGAGCTGTTTTTT. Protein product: CASRGHQVNTGELFF.

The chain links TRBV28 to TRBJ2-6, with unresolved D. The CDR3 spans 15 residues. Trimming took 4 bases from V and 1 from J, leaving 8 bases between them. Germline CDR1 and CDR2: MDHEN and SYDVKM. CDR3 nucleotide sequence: TGTGCCAGCAGTTCCGCTTTTTCTGGGGCCAACGTCCTGACTTTC. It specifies CASSSAFSGANVLTF.

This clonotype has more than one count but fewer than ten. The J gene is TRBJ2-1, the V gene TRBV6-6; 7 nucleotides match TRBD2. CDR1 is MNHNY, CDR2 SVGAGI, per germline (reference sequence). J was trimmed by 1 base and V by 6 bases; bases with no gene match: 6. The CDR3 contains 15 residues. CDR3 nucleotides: TGTGCCAGCAGCTACCCCGGGGGGTCCTACAATGAGCAGTTCTTC. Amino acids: CASSYPGGSYNEQFF.

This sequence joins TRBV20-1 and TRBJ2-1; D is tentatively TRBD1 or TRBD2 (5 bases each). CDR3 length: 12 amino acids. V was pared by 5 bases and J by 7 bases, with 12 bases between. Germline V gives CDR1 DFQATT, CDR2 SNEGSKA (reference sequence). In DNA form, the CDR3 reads TGCAGTGCTCCTAACTGGGGGAATGAGCAGTTCTTC. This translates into CSAPNWGNEQFF.

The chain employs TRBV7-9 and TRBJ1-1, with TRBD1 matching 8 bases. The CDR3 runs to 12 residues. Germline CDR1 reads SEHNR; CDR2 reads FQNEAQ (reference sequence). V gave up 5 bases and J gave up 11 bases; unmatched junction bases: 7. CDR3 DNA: TGTGCCAGCAGCCCGTTGACAGGGGCGGCTTTCTTT. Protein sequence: CASSPLTGAAFF.

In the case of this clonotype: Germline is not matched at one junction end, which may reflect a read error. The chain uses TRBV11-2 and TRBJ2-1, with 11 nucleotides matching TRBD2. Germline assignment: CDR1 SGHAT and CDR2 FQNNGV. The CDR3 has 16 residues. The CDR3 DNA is TGTGCCAGCAGCTTAGAACAGTCTAGCGGGAGGAATGTGCAGTTCTTC. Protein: CASSLEQSSGRNVQFF.

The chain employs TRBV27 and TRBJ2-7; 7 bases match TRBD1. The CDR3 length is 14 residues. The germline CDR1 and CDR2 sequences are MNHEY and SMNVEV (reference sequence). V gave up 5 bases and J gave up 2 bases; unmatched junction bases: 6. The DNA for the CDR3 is TGTGCCAGCAGTAGAGACGGGACAGCCTACGAGCAGTACTTC. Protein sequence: CASSRDGTAYEQYF.

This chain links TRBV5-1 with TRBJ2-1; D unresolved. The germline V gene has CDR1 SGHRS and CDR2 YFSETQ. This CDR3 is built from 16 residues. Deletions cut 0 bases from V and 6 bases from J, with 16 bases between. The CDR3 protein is CASSLVSLDASNEQFF. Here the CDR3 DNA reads TGCGCCAGCAGCTTGGTTTCCTTAGACGCCTCCAATGAGCAGTTCTTC.

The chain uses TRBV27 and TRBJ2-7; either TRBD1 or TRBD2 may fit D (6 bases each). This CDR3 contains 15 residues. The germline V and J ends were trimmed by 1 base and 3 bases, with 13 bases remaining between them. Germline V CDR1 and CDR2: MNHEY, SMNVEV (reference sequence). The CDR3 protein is CASSLWAGGGYEQYF. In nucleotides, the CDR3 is TGTGCCAGCAGTTTATGGGCCGGGGGCGGCTACGAGCAGTACTTC.

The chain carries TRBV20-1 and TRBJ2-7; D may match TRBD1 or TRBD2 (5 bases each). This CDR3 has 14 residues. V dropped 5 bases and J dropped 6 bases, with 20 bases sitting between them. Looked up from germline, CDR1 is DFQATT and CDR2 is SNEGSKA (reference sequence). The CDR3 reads CSAPNRDQGTEQYF. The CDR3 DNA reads TGCAGTGCTCCAAACCGGGACCAGGGCACCGAGCAGTACTTC.

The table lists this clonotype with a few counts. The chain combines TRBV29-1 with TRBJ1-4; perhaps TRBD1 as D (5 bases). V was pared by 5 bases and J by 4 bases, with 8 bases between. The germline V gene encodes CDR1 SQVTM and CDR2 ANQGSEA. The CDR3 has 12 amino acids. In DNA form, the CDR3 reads TGCAGCGTTCCGGGGGATAATGAAAAACTGTTTTTT. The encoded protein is CSVPGDNEKLFF.

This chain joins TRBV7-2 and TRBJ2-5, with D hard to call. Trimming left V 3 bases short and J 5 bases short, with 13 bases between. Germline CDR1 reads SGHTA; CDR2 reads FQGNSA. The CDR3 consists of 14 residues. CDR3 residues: CASSLGPQVETQYF. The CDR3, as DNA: TGTGCCAGCAGCTTGGGCCCCCAGGTGGAGACCCAGTACTTC.

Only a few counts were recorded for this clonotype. CDR3 nucleotide sequence: TGTGCCAGCAGTGGCAGGGTCCGGGAGCAGTACTTC. Its protein is CASSGRVREQYF. The rearrangement links TRBV25-1 to TRBJ2-7; D is possibly TRBD1 (5 bases). With 4 bases removed from V and 7 bases from J, the gap between germline ends came to 11 bases. This CDR3 has 12 amino acids. The germline V gene encodes CDR1 MGHDK and CDR2 SYGVNS.

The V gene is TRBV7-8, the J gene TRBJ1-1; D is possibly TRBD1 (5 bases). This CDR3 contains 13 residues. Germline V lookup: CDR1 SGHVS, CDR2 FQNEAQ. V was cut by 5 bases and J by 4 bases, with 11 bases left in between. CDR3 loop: CASSRGRSTEAFF. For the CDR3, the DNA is TGTGCCAGCAGCCGGGGGAGGAGCACTGAAGCTTTCTTT.